What follows is one TCR beta chain and its context. Its cognate antigen is unknown. The data belong to a study of OX40 agonist ivuxolimab in advanced cancers. Study background: The group had a mean age of about 60 years, ranged from about 20 to 79, and was roughly 83% male. General observations from the study: Both blood CD4+ and CD8+ T cells showed clonal growth by week 6 at 0.1 to 3.0 mg/kg.

CDR1 and CDR2 from the germline V gene are SNHLY and FYNNEI. The CDR3 has 15 amino acids. Produced via immunoSEQ multiplex PCR; TCRdb's table is partial and in-frame only. The sample shows fewer than 90,000 clones, around nine tenths of them seen only once. The sequence was obtained from an adult with an advanced solid tumor such as melanoma, head and neck, liver or kidney cancer. Sample: CD4+ or CD8+ T cells sorted from blood, taken in a trial of the OX40 agonist ivuxolimab. The chain employs TRBV2 and TRBJ2-7; TRBD2 agrees at 13 bases. This CDR3 is CTGKLAGGRHGEQYF. In DNA form, the CDR3 reads TGTACCGGCAAACTAGCGGGGGGGCGTCACGGCGAGCAGTACTTC.